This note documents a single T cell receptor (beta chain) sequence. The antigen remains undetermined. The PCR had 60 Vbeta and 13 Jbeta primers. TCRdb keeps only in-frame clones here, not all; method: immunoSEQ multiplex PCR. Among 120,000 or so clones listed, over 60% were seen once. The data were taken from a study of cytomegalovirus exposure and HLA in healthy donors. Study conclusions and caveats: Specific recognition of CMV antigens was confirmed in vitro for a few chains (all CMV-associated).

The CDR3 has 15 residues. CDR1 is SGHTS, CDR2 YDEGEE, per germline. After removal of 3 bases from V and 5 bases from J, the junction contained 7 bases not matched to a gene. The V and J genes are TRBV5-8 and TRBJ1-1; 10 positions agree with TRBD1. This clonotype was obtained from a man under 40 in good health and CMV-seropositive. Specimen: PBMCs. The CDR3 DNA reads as TGTGCCAGCAGCTCCGGACAGGGGGGAATAACTGAAGCTTTCTTT. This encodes CASSSGQGGITEAFF.